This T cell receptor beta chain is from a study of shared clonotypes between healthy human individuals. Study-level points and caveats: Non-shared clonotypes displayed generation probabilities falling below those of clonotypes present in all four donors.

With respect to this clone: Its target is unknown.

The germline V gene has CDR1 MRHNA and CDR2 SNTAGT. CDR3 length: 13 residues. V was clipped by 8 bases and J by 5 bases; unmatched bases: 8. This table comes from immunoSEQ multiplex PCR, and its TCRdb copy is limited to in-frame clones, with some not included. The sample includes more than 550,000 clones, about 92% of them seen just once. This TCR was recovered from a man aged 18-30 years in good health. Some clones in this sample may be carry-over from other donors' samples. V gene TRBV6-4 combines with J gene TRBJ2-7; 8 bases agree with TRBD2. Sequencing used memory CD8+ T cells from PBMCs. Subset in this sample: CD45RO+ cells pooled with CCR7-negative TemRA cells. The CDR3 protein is CASLLADYHEQYF. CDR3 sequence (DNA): TGTGCCAGCCTACTAGCGGATTACCACGAGCAGTACTTC.